This T cell receptor (beta chain) appears in the sequencing data of a study of T cell repertoires in cytomegalovirus infection. TCRdb fed the reads into MiXCR, producing one record per CDR3 protein. The sample has nearly 650,000 distinct CDR3 sequences, 24% seen once. The CDR3 length is 15 residues. The germline CDR1 and CDR2 sequences are SGHNT and YYREEE (reference sequence). Trimming took off 3 bases at V and 0 bases at J, with 12 bases between the two ends. This clonotype was detected ten times or more. This sequence originates from a human donor in good health (CMV status not recorded). Some clones in this sample may be carry-over from other donors' samples. J is TRBJ2-5 and V is TRBV5-4; D is perhaps TRBD1 (5 bases). Sequencing was performed on CD8+ T cells from PBMCs. This chain's CDR3 is CASSYTPGYQETQYF. CDR3 bases: TGTGCCAGCAGCTATACCCCAGGGTACCAAGAGACCCAGTACTTC.